The TCR beta chain under discussion was sequenced for a study of cytotoxic CD8 clonotypes in ibrutinib-treated CLL. Findings and caveats of the study: Age-matched healthy donor levels were exceeded by baseline clonality, which tracked circulating CD8+ T-cell counts.

Germline V gene lookup returns CDR1 MNHEY and CDR2 SVGAGI. The CDR3 sequence is 13 residues long. Trimming took 5 bases from V and 5 from J, leaving 12 bases between them. Assay: immunoSEQ multiplex PCR; the TCRdb copy retains only in-frame clones and omits some. The table has around 70,000 clones, around 80% seen once. The table lists this clone with a count of one. No antigen is known for it. The chain is built from TRBV6-5 and TRBJ1-1; no clear D. The specimen was PBMCs, collected at disease progression, from a patient treated with ibrutinib. This sequence originates from a human donor with chronic lymphocytic leukemia. In DNA form, the CDR3 reads TGTGCCAGCAGTGCCCGGGAGAGTACTGAAGCTTTCTTT. This encodes CASSARESTEAFF.